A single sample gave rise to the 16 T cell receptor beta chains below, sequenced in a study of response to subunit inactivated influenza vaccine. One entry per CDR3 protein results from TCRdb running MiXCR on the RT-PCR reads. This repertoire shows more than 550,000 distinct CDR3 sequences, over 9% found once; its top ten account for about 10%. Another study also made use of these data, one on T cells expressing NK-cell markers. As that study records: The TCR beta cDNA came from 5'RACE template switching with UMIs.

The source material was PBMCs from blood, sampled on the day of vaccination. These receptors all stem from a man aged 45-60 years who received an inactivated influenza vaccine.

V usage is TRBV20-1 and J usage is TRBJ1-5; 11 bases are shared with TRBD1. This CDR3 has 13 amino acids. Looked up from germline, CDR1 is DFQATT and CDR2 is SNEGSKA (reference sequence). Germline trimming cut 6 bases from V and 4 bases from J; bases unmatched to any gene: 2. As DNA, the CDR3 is TGCAGTGCCAGGGACAGGGGGAATCAGCCCCAGCATTTT. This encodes CSARDRGNQPQHF.

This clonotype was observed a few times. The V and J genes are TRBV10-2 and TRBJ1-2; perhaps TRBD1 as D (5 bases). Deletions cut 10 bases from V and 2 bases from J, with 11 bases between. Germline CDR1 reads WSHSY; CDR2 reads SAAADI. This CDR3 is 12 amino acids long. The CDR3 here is CATGGANYGYTF. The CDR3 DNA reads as TGCGCCACCGGGGGTGCAAACTATGGCTACACCTTC.

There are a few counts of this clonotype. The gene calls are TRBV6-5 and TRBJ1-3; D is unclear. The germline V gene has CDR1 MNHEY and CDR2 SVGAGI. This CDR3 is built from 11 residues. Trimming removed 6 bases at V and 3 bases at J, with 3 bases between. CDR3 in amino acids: CASRIGNTIYF. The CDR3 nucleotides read TGTGCCAGCAGAATTGGAAACACCATATATTTT.

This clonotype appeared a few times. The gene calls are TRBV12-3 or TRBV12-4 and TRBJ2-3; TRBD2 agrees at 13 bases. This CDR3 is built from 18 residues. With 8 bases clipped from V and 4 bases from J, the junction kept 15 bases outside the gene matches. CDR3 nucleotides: TGTGCCAGCGACAGCAGTTTCAGGGGACTAGCGGGGCCAGATACGCAGTATTTT. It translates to CASDSSFRGLAGPDTQYF.

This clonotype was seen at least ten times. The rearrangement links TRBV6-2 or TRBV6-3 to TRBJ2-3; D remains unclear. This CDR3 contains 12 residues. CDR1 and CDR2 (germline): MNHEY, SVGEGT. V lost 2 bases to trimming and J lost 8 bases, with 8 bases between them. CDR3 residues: CASSYPFGTQYF. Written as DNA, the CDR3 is TGTGCCAGCAGTTACCCGTTCGGTACGCAGTATTTT.

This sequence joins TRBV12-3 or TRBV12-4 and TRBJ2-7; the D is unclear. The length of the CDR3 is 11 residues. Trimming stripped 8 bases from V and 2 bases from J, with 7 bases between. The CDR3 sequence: CASSDPYEQYF. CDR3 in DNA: TGTGCCAGCTCCGATCCCTACGAGCAGTACTTC.

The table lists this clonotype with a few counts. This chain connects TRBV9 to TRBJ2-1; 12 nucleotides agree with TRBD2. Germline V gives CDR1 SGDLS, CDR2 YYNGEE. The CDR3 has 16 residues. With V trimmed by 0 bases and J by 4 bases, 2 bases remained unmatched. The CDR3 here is CASSVASGRGYNEQFF. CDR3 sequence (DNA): TGTGCCAGCAGCGTAGCTAGCGGGAGGGGTTACAATGAGCAGTTCTTC.

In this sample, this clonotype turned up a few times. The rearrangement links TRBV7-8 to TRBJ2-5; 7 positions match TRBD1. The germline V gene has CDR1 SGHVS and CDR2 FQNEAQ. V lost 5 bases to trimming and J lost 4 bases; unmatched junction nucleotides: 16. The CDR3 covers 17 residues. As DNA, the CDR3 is TGTGCCAGCAGCCTCTCGTACCTGGACAGGAGTGTAGAGACCCAGTACTTC. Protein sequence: CASSLSYLDRSVETQYF. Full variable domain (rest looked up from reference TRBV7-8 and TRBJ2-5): GAGVSQSPRYKVAKRGQDVALRCDPISGHVSLFWYQQALGQGPEFLTYFQNEAQLDKSGLPSDRFFAERPEGSVSTLKIQRTQQEDSAVYLCASSLSYLDRSVETQYFGPGTRLLVL.

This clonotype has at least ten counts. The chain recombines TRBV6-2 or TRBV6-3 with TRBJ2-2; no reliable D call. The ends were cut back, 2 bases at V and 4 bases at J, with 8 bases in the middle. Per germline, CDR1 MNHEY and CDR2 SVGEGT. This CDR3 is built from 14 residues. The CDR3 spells CASSYNWFTGELFF. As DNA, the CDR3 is TGTGCCAGCAGTTACAATTGGTTCACCGGGGAGCTGTTTTTT.

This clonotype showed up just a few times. The CDR3 is CAWERRAPNEQYF. The DNA of the CDR3 is TGTGCCTGGGAAAGAAGGGCCCCTAACGAGCAGTACTTC. The chain joins TRBV30 to TRBJ2-7, with unresolved D. Trimming took off 5 bases at V and 5 bases at J, with 16 bases between the two ends. This CDR3 comprises 13 residues. CDR1 is GTSNPN, CDR2 SVGIG, per germline (reference sequence).

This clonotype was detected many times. CDR3: CAISPGSGVSYEQYF. CDR3 sequence (DNA): TGTGCCATCAGCCCGGGTAGCGGGGTCTCCTACGAGCAGTACTTC. This chain connects TRBV10-3 to TRBJ2-7; 8 bases are a match to TRBD2. V lost 6 bases and J lost 0; bases outside the gene matches: 7. This CDR3 has 15 amino acids. Germline V gene lookup returns CDR1 ENHRY and CDR2 SYGVKD.

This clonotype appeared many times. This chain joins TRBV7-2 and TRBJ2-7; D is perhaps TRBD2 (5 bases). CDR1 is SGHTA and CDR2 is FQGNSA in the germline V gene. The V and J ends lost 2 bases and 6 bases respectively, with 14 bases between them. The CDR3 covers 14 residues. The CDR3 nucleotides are TGTGCCAGCAGCTTACAGAGGGCCGGGCCCGAGCAGTACTTC. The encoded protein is CASSLQRAGPEQYF. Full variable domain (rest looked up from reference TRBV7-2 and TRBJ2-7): GAGVSQSPSNKVTEKGKDVELRCDPISGHTALYWYRQSLGQGLEFLIYFQGNSAPDKSGLPSDRFSAERTGGSVSTLTIQRTQQEDSAVYLCASSLQRAGPEQYFGPGTRLTVT.

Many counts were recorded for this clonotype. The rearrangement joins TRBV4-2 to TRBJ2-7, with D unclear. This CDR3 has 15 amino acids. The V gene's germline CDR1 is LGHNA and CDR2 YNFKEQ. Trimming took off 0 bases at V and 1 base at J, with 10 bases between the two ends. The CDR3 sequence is CASSQDPSASYEQYF. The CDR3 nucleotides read TGTGCCAGCAGCCAAGATCCCAGTGCATCCTACGAGCAGTACTTC.

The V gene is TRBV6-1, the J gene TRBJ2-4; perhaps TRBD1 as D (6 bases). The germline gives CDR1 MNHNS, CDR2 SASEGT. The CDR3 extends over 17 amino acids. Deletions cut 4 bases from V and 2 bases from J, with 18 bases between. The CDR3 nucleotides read TGTGCCAGCAGTGGAGAGAACAGGGTTGAGACCAAAAACATTCAGTACTTC. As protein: CASSGENRVETKNIQYF.

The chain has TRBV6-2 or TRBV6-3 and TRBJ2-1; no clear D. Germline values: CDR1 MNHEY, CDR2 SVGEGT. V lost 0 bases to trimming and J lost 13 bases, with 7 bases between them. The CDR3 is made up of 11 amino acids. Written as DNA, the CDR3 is TGTGCCAGCAGTTACTCCCTCCATCAGTTCTTC. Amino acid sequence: CASSYSLHQFF.

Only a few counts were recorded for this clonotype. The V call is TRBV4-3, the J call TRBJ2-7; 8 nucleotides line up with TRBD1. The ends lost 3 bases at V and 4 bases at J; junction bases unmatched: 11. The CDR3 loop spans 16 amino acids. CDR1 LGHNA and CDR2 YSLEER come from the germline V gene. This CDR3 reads CASSQTRTGILYEQYF. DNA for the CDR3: TGCGCCAGCAGCCAGACAAGGACAGGGATTCTTTACGAGCAGTACTTC.